The present T cell receptor (beta chain) was sequenced within a study of vaccination and CD4 T cells after COVID-19. Study as a whole: Blood was drawn a median around 70 days post second dose, range 14 to 241. Findings and caveats of the study: Spike mono-reactivity applied to 304 of 307 vaccine-specific clones detected in convalescent patients.

This clonotype was observed a single time. Its antigen remains unidentified. An Oncomine TCR Beta short-read assay was used to sequence the DNA from cultured CD4+ T cells. TCRdb itself ran the PCR reads through MiXCR, one entry per CDR3 protein. The table has about 16,000 distinct CDR3 sequences, roughly 50% seen once. Treatment in this sample: roughly 10-day PBMC culture with coronavirus spike peptide pools or control peptides (ViraFEST assay). Antigen-specific T cell expansion with peptide pools preceded TCR sequencing in the ViraFEST approach. From the roughly nine-day cultures, CD4+ T cells were isolated by negative selection. The clonotype originates from a human donor who had recovered from COVID-19. Sequenced here: CD4+ T cells from blood, cultured in vitro, sampled before SARS-CoV-2 vaccination.

The CDR3 nucleotides read TGTGCCAGCAGCTTTTCGGGAGAGGCAGATACGCAGTATTTT. Protein: CASSFSGEADTQYF. J is TRBJ2-3 and V is TRBV7-9; the D gene is possibly TRBD2 (6 bases). The germline V gene has CDR1 SEHNR and CDR2 FQNEAQ (reference sequence). The CDR3 covers 14 residues. V was clipped by 3 bases and J by 4 bases, with 11 bases between them.